This entry lists 25 T cell receptor beta chains sequenced from one sample in a study of cytomegalovirus exposure and HLA in healthy donors. The primer mix had 60 Vbeta and 13 Jbeta primers. Clones were read by immunoSEQ multiplex PCR, and TCRdb kept only the in-frame ones, dropping some. The sample shows hundreds of thousands of clones, 77% of them seen only once. The sample was PBMCs. The receptors were sampled from a woman aged 55-69 years in good health and CMV-seropositive.

This clone was seen more than once but under ten times. The chain has TRBV7-3 and TRBJ2-1, with a weak D call TRBD1 (7 bases). Germline V CDR1 and CDR2: SGHTA, FQGTGA. The CDR3 runs to 14 residues. Deletions cut 4 bases from V and 8 bases from J, with 15 bases between. The CDR3 loop reads CASSSRQGGDEQFF. CDR3 in DNA: TGTGCCAGCAGCTCCCGACAGGGAGGCGATGAGCAGTTCTTC. Complete variable domain (other parts from reference TRBV7-3 and TRBJ2-1): GAGVSQTPSNKVTEKGKYVELRCDPISGHTALYWYRQSLGQGPEFLIYFQGTGAADDSGLPNDRFFAVRPEGSVSTLKIQRTERGDSAVYLCASSSRQGGDEQFFGPGTRLTVL.

The chain has TRBV18 and TRBJ1-2; 8 nucleotides line up with TRBD1. Germline V lookup: CDR1 KGHSH, CDR2 LQKENI. Losses at the gene ends were 0 bases for V and 7 bases for J; bases not matched to a gene: 4. The CDR3 length is 14 residues. The CDR3 sequence: CASSPPTGAGGYTF. CDR3 coding DNA: TGTGCCAGCTCACCACCGACAGGGGCGGGTGGCTACACCTTC.

This chain connects TRBV7-2 to TRBJ2-7; 11 bases are a match to TRBD2. The junction had 11 bases not matched to a gene; V was cut back by 5 bases and J by 2 bases. CDR3 length: 17 amino acids. Germline loops: CDR1 SGHTA, CDR2 FQGNSA. The CDR3 region has the DNA TGTGCCAGCAGCCAGGGACGCGGGACTAGCGGCACCTACGAGCAGTACTTC. This encodes CASSQGRGTSGTYEQYF. Based on the CDR3 plus reference TRBV7-2 and TRBJ2-7, the full variable domain is GAGVSQSPSNKVTEKGKDVELRCDPISGHTALYWYRQSLGQGLEFLIYFQGNSAPDKSGLPSDRFSAERTGGSVSTLTIQRTQQEDSAVYLCASSQGRGTSGTYEQYFGPGTRLTVT.

This clone was detected once. The rearrangement joins TRBV4-1 to TRBJ1-2, with D tentatively TRBD1 (5 bases). The germline V and J ends were trimmed by 1 base and 1 base, with 7 bases remaining between them. Germline lookup yields CDR1 MGHRA and CDR2 YSYEKL. The CDR3 sequence is 14 residues long. The CDR3 region is CASSQARVNYGYTF. The CDR3 DNA follows: TGCGCCAGCAGCCAAGCCAGGGTTAACTATGGCTACACCTTC.

The chain links TRBV9 to TRBJ1-2, with D hard to call. V lost 0 bases and J 8 bases, leaving 8 bases between the germline ends. The CDR3 runs to 12 residues. Per germline, CDR1 SGDLS and CDR2 YYNGEE. As DNA, the CDR3 is TGTGCCAGCAGCGTAGGGATCGGGGGCTACACCTTC. Its translation: CASSVGIGGYTF.

The chain couples TRBV10-3 to TRBJ2-2, with 10 positions matching TRBD2. The CDR3 has 15 amino acids. V lost 7 bases to trimming and J lost 5 bases; unmatched junction nucleotides: 7. CDR1 is ENHRY and CDR2 is SYGVKD in the germline V gene. CDR3 nucleotide sequence: TGTGCCATCAACGAGGGACTAGCGAGGACCGGGGAGCTGTTTTTT. It is translated as CAINEGLARTGELFF.

The J gene is TRBJ2-3, the V gene TRBV5-1, with a weak D call TRBD2 (7 bases). CDR1 is SGHRS and CDR2 is YFSETQ in the germline V gene. The length of the CDR3 is 15 residues. V lost 3 bases and J lost 3, with 14 bases in between. Here the CDR3 DNA reads TGCGCCAGCAGCTCGCGGGGGCCACCAACAGATACGCAGTATTTT. It yields the protein CASSSRGPPTDTQYF.

CDR3 residues: CASSLGQRNTEAFF. CDR3 DNA sequence: TGTGCCAGCAGTCTCGGACAGAGGAACACTGAAGCTTTCTTT. This chain uses TRBV28 with TRBJ1-1; weak D call: TRBD1 (6 bases). V was cut by 5 bases and J by 1 base, with 11 bases left in between. The CDR3 extends over 14 amino acids. Germline V gene lookup returns CDR1 MDHEN and CDR2 SYDVKM.

CDR3: CASSSRDSFPKNTEAFF. CDR3 coding DNA: TGTGCCAGCAGCTCCCGGGACAGTTTTCCCAAGAACACTGAAGCTTTCTTT. V is TRBV7-9 and J is TRBJ1-1; the match to TRBD1 covers 7 bases. In germline, CDR1 is SEHNR, CDR2 FQNEAQ (reference sequence). This CDR3 comprises 17 residues. V shed 4 bases and J 1 base; nucleotides not matched to a gene: 12. Looking up the rest from reference TRBV7-9 and TRBJ1-1 gives the full variable domain: DTGVSQNPRHKITKRGQNVTFRCDPISEHNRLYWYRQTLGQGPEFLTYFQNEAQLEKSRLLSDRFSAERPKGSFSTLEIQRTEQGDSAMYLCASSSRDSFPKNTEAFFGQGTRLTVV.

The J gene is TRBJ2-5, the V gene TRBV7-6, with 7 bases matching TRBD1. The germline CDR1 and CDR2 sequences are SGHVS and FNYEAQ. The CDR3 covers 14 residues. The V gene end was trimmed by 5 bases and the J gene end by 2 bases; junction bases not matched to a gene: 5. The CDR3: CASSPRTGQETQYF. The CDR3 DNA reads as TGTGCCAGCAGCCCCCGGACAGGACAAGAGACCCAGTACTTC.

V and J are TRBV19 and TRBJ2-1, with D unclear. This CDR3 has 15 amino acids. The V end lost 7 bases, the J end lost 0 bases, and 13 bases lay between the germline ends. Germline V gene sequence: CDR1 LNHDA, CDR2 SQIVND (reference sequence). This CDR3 is CASKERVSSYNEQFF. The DNA for the CDR3 is TGTGCCAGTAAAGAACGGGTGAGCTCCTACAATGAGCAGTTCTTC.

This clone was detected once. This sequence joins TRBV2 and TRBJ2-3, with 8 bases fitting TRBD2. Losses at the gene ends were 5 bases for V and 6 bases for J; bases not matched to a gene: 16. This CDR3 contains 17 residues. In germline, CDR1 is SNHLY, CDR2 FYNNEI. The CDR3 sequence: CASSTPELAGGVDTQYF. Here the CDR3 DNA reads TGTGCCAGCAGTACCCCGGAGTTGGCGGGGGGTGTGGATACGCAGTATTTT.

This clone has more than one count but fewer than ten. The chain carries TRBV10-2 and TRBJ1-5; the match to TRBD1 covers 10 bases. This CDR3 region has 15 residues. CDR1 and CDR2 (germline): WSHSY, SAAADI. J gave up 2 bases and V 4 bases, and 2 bases lay outside the gene matches. In nucleotides, the CDR3 is TGCGCCAGCAGTGTCGGGACAGGGGGCAATCAGCCCCAGCATTTT. It is translated as CASSVGTGGNQPQHF.

The CDR3 spells CAILQGAVGTEAFF. CDR3 sequence (DNA): TGTGCCATTCTACAGGGGGCTGTTGGCACTGAAGCTTTCTTT. The chain recombines TRBV30 with TRBJ1-1; TRBD1 aligns across 9 bases. Trimming cost V 8 bases and J 4 bases; bases outside gene matches: 11. The CDR3 length is 14 residues. Germline CDR1 is GTSNPN and CDR2 is SVGIG (reference sequence).

This clone was counted only a few times. This chain joins TRBV9 and TRBJ2-3, with a possible D match to TRBD1 (6 bases). V was pared by 2 bases and J by 2 bases, with 15 bases between. This CDR3 spans 16 amino acids. The V gene's germline CDR1 is SGDLS and CDR2 YYNGEE. CDR3 DNA sequence: TGTGCCAGCAGCGTCATAGGGGGTACCGACACAGATACGCAGTATTTT. Encoded protein: CASSVIGGTDTDTQYF.

The V gene is TRBV5-8, the J gene TRBJ2-3, with 7 nucleotides matching TRBD1. The V and J ends lost 5 bases and 3 bases, in that order; junction bases with no gene match: 6. The CDR3 has 14 residues. Germline CDR1 reads SGHTS; CDR2 reads YDEGEE. CDR3: CASRHRQGTDTQYF. CDR3 sequence (DNA): TGTGCCAGCAGGCATAGACAGGGTACAGATACGCAGTATTTT.

The genes are TRBV5-1 and TRBJ2-5; 11 nucleotides match TRBD2. Per germline, CDR1 SGHRS and CDR2 YFSETQ. J lost 5 bases, V lost 0 bases, and 3 bases had no gene match. The length of the CDR3 is 15 residues. DNA of the CDR3: TGCGCCAGCAGCTTGGTAGCGGGGGGGGACGAGACCCAGTACTTC. Translation gives CASSLVAGGDETQYF.

The rearrangement joins TRBV28 to TRBJ1-2; maybe TRBD1 (6 bases). Trimming took off 5 bases at V and 8 bases at J, with 15 bases between the two ends. CDR1 and CDR2 from the germline V gene are MDHEN and SYDVKM. The length of the CDR3 is 13 residues. The CDR3 DNA follows: TGTGCCAGCAGTCGACAGGATCTGCGAGGCTACACCTTC. This translates into CASSRQDLRGYTF.

The genes are TRBV14 and TRBJ2-3; 9 positions match TRBD2. Germline V gene lookup returns CDR1 SGHDN and CDR2 FVKESK. After removal of 2 bases from V and 3 bases from J, the junction contained 9 bases not matched to a gene. The CDR3 runs 17 residues. Written as DNA, the CDR3 is TGTGCCAGCAGCCAACGGTATAGCGGGAGAGGGACAGATACGCAGTATTTT. It encodes CASSQRYSGRGTDTQYF.

This chain links TRBV9 with TRBJ1-4, with D uncertain. Germline V gene data show CDR1 as SGDLS and CDR2 as YYNGEE. This CDR3 region has 13 residues. V lost 4 bases and J 7 bases, leaving 11 bases between the germline ends. The CDR3 loop is CASSRQEGEKLFF. Written as DNA, the CDR3 is TGTGCCAGCAGCCGCCAGGAAGGTGAAAAACTGTTTTTT.

V and J are TRBV10-3 and TRBJ2-3; D might be TRBD1 (5 bases). V lost 2 bases and J lost 1, with 13 bases in between. This CDR3 comprises 16 residues. Germline V lookup: CDR1 ENHRY, CDR2 SYGVKD. The CDR3 sequence is CAISEGPKGGTDTQYF. CDR3 bases: TGTGCCATCAGTGAGGGTCCAAAAGGGGGCACAGATACGCAGTATTTT.

This chain links TRBV28 with TRBJ1-2; 8 bases line up with TRBD1. Germline V gene sequence: CDR1 MDHEN, CDR2 SYDVKM. V shed 7 bases and J 8 bases; nucleotides not matched to a gene: 6. CDR3 length equals 12 residues. In DNA form, the CDR3 reads TGTGCCAGCACCCCGACAGGGGAGGGCTACACCTTC. This sequence encodes CASTPTGEGYTF.

The chain carries TRBV19 and TRBJ1-1; no definite D call. Trimming took off 5 bases at V and 1 base at J, with 8 bases between the two ends. Germline values: CDR1 LNHDA, CDR2 SQIVND (reference sequence). The CDR3 covers 13 residues. DNA for the CDR3: TGTGCCAGTAGTTGGCAGTCGAACACTGAAGCTTTCTTT. Its translation: CASSWQSNTEAFF. The full variable domain, rest sourced from reference TRBV19 and TRBJ1-1, is DGGITQSPKYLFRKEGQNVTLSCEQNLNHDAMYWYRQDPGQGLRLIYYSQIVNDFQKGDIAEGYSVSREKKESFPLTVTSAQKNPTAFYLCASSWQSNTEAFFGQGTRLTVV.

This clone was seen only a few times. The chain links TRBV7-2 to TRBJ2-3; 14 nucleotides align to TRBD2. CDR3 length: 17 amino acids. In germline, CDR1 is SGHTA, CDR2 FQGNSA. With V trimmed by 5 bases and J by 5 bases, 9 bases remained unmatched. The CDR3 nucleotides are TGTGCCAGCAGCCCGGGACTAGCGGGGGCGGCAGTAGATACGCAGTATTTT. It specifies CASSPGLAGAAVDTQYF. Full variable domain (missing parts from reference TRBV7-2 and TRBJ2-3): GAGVSQSPSNKVTEKGKDVELRCDPISGHTALYWYRQSLGQGLEFLIYFQGNSAPDKSGLPSDRFSAERTGGSVSTLTIQRTQQEDSAVYLCASSPGLAGAAVDTQYFGPGTRLTVL.

The chain combines TRBV7-2 with TRBJ2-5, with 8 bases aligning to TRBD2. The better agreement between TRBJ2-7 and the DNA end casts doubt on the J call. CDR3 size: 14 residues. The germline V gene encodes CDR1 SGHTA and CDR2 FQGNSA. CDR3: CASSVGLAQSEQYF. The CDR3 DNA is TGTGCCAGCAGCGTTGGACTAGCTCAGAGCGAGCAGTACTTC.